This T cell receptor (beta chain) was identified during a study of graft-versus-host responses after intestinal transplantation (dated by TCRdb to the early 2020s). Notes on the research overall: The transplants that recipients received were multivisceral, liver-intestinal, or isolated intestinal. Anti-thymocyte globulin induction was given to all recipients, followed by maintenance tacrolimus and steroids for about 3 years. After intestinal transplantation, graft-versus-host and host-versus-graft alloreactive T cell clones in the graft, circulation and bone marrow were tracked using bulk TCR-beta CDR3 sequencing. Alloreactive clones were identified by sequencing pre-transplant mixed lymphocyte reaction products and comparing these products with unstimulated pre-transplant donor and recipient T cells. Of the 20 to 25 intestinal transplant recipients enrolled in the cohort, one of whom was a retransplant, a few patients without pretransplant specimens were excluded. Donor T cell macrochimerism was defined as a peak of at least 4% donor T cells among recipient peripheral blood mononuclear cells. Rather than going through the commercial service, samples from a few later patients were sequenced in-house on an Illumina MiSeq and processed with MiXCR. Results the study describes overall, beyond this receptor: Early after transplant, declines in HvG clones were associated with peak levels of circulating GvH clones. GvH clones were detected in recipient bone marrow, and some of these GvH clones were observed earlier in ileal mucosa or blood, consistent with an intestinal mucosal origin. Conclusions were limited by the relatively low number and heterogeneity of intestinal transplant patients. In the allografts of patients with donor T cell macrochimerism, GvH to HvG T cell clonal ratios were high.

The sample's time point, from its label and the paper: cells obtained before transplantation from donor or recipient. CD3+CD4+ and CD3+CD8+ populations were FACS-sorted from unstimulated pre-transplant donor and recipient cells taken from spleen or lymph nodes. Note on this clone: The clone's antigen remains unknown. No clone much larger than this one lies a single base away; base qualities are absent.

The germline V gene sets CDR1 to SGHDT and CDR2 to YYEEEE. The junction carries 17 bases between V and J, which are trimmed by 3 bases and 1 base respectively. The CDR3, from cysteine to phenylalanine, totals 17 residues. Only the CDR3 region is kept as DNA, spanning 51 bases read in frame from base 1. Libraries were constructed by the immunoSEQ multiplex PCR assay. For most patients, genomic DNA was isolated with the Qiagen DNeasy Blood and Tissue Kit and shipped frozen to Adaptive Biotechnologies for TCR sequencing. Adaptive Biotechnologies carried out high-throughput TCR-beta CDR3 sequencing of genomic DNA for most patients. On the study's bioinformatics: Adaptive's ImmunoSEQ software was the source of the TCR sequencing data for roughly 19 patients, while a few other patients were processed with MiXCR and VDJtools. CD4 versus CD8 sorting errors were corrected by removing sequences found in both subsets at a frequency ratio below 5:1. CDR3 nucleotide sequences shared between donor and recipient were removed because the origin of such sequences could not be assigned. At least 2-fold expansion over unstimulated cells and a minimum CFSE-low frequency of 0.002% (template counts) or 0.001% (read counts) were required for clones to be classified as alloreactive. Mappable clones were those detected in sequenced pre-transplant spleen, lymph node, or MLR CFSE-low populations of the donor or recipient. The cumulative frequency of alloreactive clones was calculated as a percentage of all sequences, weighted by copy number. The immuneACCESS repertoire file appears here via TCRdb, limited to in-frame rearrangements. These files lack a portion of the clones; in checked studies, under half of the deficit traces to unresolved V genes, and the cause of the others is not known. V and J calls and clone size follow that table, whereas D and trimming were derived from the DNA. The sample includes about 120,000 clones, with over 75% observed a single time. The top ten clones comprise roughly 0.2% of the sample.

The receptor was isolated from a human donor who received an intestinal transplant. The sequence joins TRBV5-6 to TRBJ1-5; too little of a D gene remains to name it. The sample here was unstimulated CD4+ T cells sorted from spleen or lymph node cells, taken before intestinal transplant. The encoded CDR3 is CASSYRSTNPSNQPQHF. The sequence in DNA is TGTGCCAGCAGCTACCGTTCGACTAACCCAAGCAATCAGCCCCAGCATTTT.